This TCR beta chain was retrieved from a study of cytomegalovirus exposure and HLA in healthy donors. From germline, CDR1 is SGHNT and CDR2 YENEEA. The CDR3 is made up of 13 amino acids. Trimming at V came to 5 bases and at J to 12 bases, leaving 8 bases not matched to a gene. Worth noting for this clone: What it binds is not known.

Use of 60 Vbeta and 13 Jbeta primers characterized the PCR. Repertoires were generated with immunoSEQ multiplex PCR, while TCRdb's copy carries only in-frame clones and drops some. The sample carries about 140,000 clones, 60% to 75% recorded once. Study-wide findings and caveats: The analysis excluded some indistinguishable V segments, including TRBV6-2 and TRBV6-3. A cluster of highly shared sequence variants was likely a sequencing artifact.

The V and J genes are TRBV11-3 and TRBJ2-1; 9 nucleotides line up with TRBD1. The clonotype originates from a man aged 25 to 45 in good health and CMV-seronegative. Sequencing was performed on PBMCs. The CDR3 spells CASSLLPDRGQFF. The CDR3 DNA sequence: TGTGCCAGCAGCCTACTGCCGGACAGGGGGCAGTTCTTC.